This TCR beta chain originates from a study of cytomegalovirus exposure and HLA in healthy donors. Study observations and caveats: It was only CMV serostatus that was available as immune exposure information. The study reported that TCR beta sequences accurately predicted HLA-A and HLA-B alleles in most subjects. Most of the TCR beta V segments (in an earlier analysis) were productive either about 87% or about 30% of the time.

Researchers ran the PCR with 60 Vbeta and 13 Jbeta primers. TCRdb's copy holds only in-frame clones and misses some; the assay was immunoSEQ multiplex PCR. This table has around 160,000 clones, roughly 87% appearing once. With regard to this clone: Its specificity is unknown.

The germline V gene encodes CDR1 LGHNA and CDR2 YSLEER. V lost 1 base to trimming and J lost 5 bases; unmatched junction nucleotides: 2. The CDR3 loop spans 14 amino acids. The sample consisted of PBMCs. The chain joins TRBV4-3 to TRBJ2-1, with 7 positions matching TRBD2. This TCR came from a man aged 50-60 years in good health and CMV-seropositive. In DNA, the CDR3 is TGCGCCAGCAGCCAAGTGGGGGGGGACAATGAGCAGTTCTTC. Translating it yields CASSQVGGDNEQFF.